This T cell receptor (beta chain) was sequenced for a study of Ad26.COV2.S vaccination and SARS-CoV-2 variants. The overall study: Intramuscular Ad26.COV2.S at 5x10^10 or 1x10^11 viral particles. Whole-study results and caveats: Once vaccination had occurred, spike-specific CD8+ and CD4+ T cell responses reportedly showed substantial breadth. People given the vaccine had a wider spike-specific TCR breadth than placebo recipients did. Analyses of TCR breadth and depth may have underestimated total T cell responses.

This clone is a singleton in its sample. Its target is unknown. Assay used: immunoSEQ multiplex PCR; TCRdb lists only in-frame clones, some missing. The repertoire has hundreds of thousands of clones, about 89% of them found once; the top ten carry roughly 3.5%. Treatment: around 19 received Ad26.COV2.S at low or high dose, single or two shots; 5 received placebo; per-sample allocation not given. After the first vaccine or placebo injection, samples were drawn on day 63. Trimming shortened V by 3 bases and J by 3 bases, and 20 bases separated the two germline ends. This CDR3 is 17 amino acids long. The germline V gene has CDR1 LGHDT and CDR2 YNNKEL (reference sequence).

The chain recombines TRBV3-1 (or the pseudogene TRBV3-2) with TRBJ1-2; unclear D gene. The receptor was derived from a person aged 18-60 years who received the Ad26.COV2.S COVID-19 vaccine or a placebo. Sequences were derived from peripheral blood, sampled in a trial of Ad26.COV2.S vaccine versus placebo. The CDR3 loop is CASSHPHRDSRDYGYTF. The CDR3 DNA reads as TGTGCCAGCAGCCACCCCCACCGGGATAGTAGGGACTATGGCTACACCTTC.